The 19 T cell receptor beta chains listed next were all sequenced from one sample in a study of human T cells and chemical hapten exposure. Time point given: pre-sensitization, week 0. Treatment meaning: therapeutic diphenylcyclopropenone sensitization with weekly scalp DPC. The authors extracted total RNA from unfractionated whole blood. TCRdb called the RACE reads again in MiXCR, with one record for every CDR3 protein. The profile shows approximately 52,000 distinct CDR3 sequences, approximately 10% of them singletons. Sequencing used whole blood, obtained in connection with sensitization to the hapten diphenylcyclopropenone (DPC). Receptors originate from a woman aged 25 to 39 with alopecia areata. Some clones in this sample may be carry-over from other donors' samples.

The CDR3 is CASSRDSYETQYF. The CDR3 DNA is TGCGCCAGCAGTCGGGACTCCTATGAGACCCAGTACTTC. The chain combines TRBV5-1 with TRBJ2-5, with D perhaps TRBD2 (6 bases). Trimming pared 5 bases from V and 5 bases from J, leaving 13 bases between. Germline V gene data show CDR1 as SGHRS and CDR2 as YFSETQ. The CDR3 has 13 residues.

The J gene is TRBJ2-7, the V gene TRBV29-1, with 8 positions matching TRBD2. Germline trimming cut 6 bases from V and 5 bases from J; bases unmatched to any gene: 6. Germline-derived CDR1 and CDR2 are SQVTM and ANQGSEA. The CDR3 is made up of 12 amino acids. The CDR3 here is CSVSGGGDEQYF. Here the CDR3 DNA reads TGCAGCGTATCCGGGGGGGGCGACGAGCAGTACTTC.

This clonotype has only a few counts. The chain uses TRBV28 and TRBJ2-7; D uncertain. The CDR3 is 19 amino acids. V lost 6 bases and J lost 1, with 28 bases in between. The germline V gene encodes CDR1 MDHEN and CDR2 SYDVKM. The CDR3 DNA follows: TGTGCCAGCAGCCCGGACGGCTTCTTCCCCGGGCGTAAGTCCTACGAGCAGTACTTC. The encoded protein is CASSPDGFFPGRKSYEQYF.

This rearrangement joins TRBV5-1 to TRBJ2-6, with 11 bases identical to TRBD1. With 2 bases clipped from V and 1 base from J, the junction kept 5 bases outside the gene matches. Germline values: CDR1 SGHRS, CDR2 YFSETQ. The CDR3 contains 18 residues. The CDR3 bases are TGCGCCAGCAGCTTAGGACAGGGGGCCCTATCTGGGGCCAACGTCCTGACTTTC. It is translated as CASSLGQGALSGANVLTF.

The rearrangement uses TRBV7-2 and TRBJ2-3; tentative D call: TRBD1 (6 bases). Germline CDR1 reads SGHTA; CDR2 reads FQGNSA. The CDR3 covers 15 residues. The germline V and J ends were trimmed by 7 bases and 8 bases, with 22 bases remaining between them. CDR3 nucleotides: TGTGCCAGCATCCCAGACCCAGGGGAAGGGGGTACGCAGTATTTT. It encodes CASIPDPGEGGTQYF.

The table lists this clonotype with a few counts. The chain couples TRBV12-3 or TRBV12-4 to TRBJ2-2; perhaps TRBD2 as D (6 bases). Trimming took off 4 bases at V and 3 bases at J, with 9 bases between the two ends. The CDR3 loop spans 14 amino acids. The DNA for the CDR3 is TGTGCCAGCAGTTCGGGGGACTACACCGGGGAGCTGTTTTTT. This sequence encodes CASSSGDYTGELFF.

The CDR3 DNA reads TGTGCCAGCAGCTTCACAAGGTTCACTGAAGCTTTCTTT. It codes for CASSFTRFTEAFF. The chain has TRBV7-2 and TRBJ1-1, with D unresolved. This CDR3 region has 13 residues. Germline V CDR1 and CDR2: SGHTA, FQGNSA. V was trimmed by 3 bases and J by 4 bases, leaving 9 bases between them.

The chain uses TRBV28 and TRBJ2-3, with 8 bases lining up with TRBD2. The CDR3 sequence is 12 residues long. Germline V lookup: CDR1 MDHEN, CDR2 SYDVKM. The junction had 12 bases not matched to a gene; V was cut back by 7 bases and J by 15 bases. CDR3 coding DNA: TGTGCCAGCAACCCTGGGACTAGATTGAAATATTTT. Encoded protein: CASNPGTRLKYF.

The chain recombines TRBV4-3 with TRBJ2-1; TRBD2 might be the D (6 bases). Trimming pared 1 base from V and 5 bases from J, leaving 12 bases between. Germline CDR1 LGHNA, CDR2 YSLEER. The CDR3 has 15 residues. The CDR3 region is CASSQALWGDNEQFF. CDR3 in DNA: TGCGCCAGCAGCCAAGCCCTGTGGGGGGACAATGAGCAGTTCTTC.

This clonotype was observed a few times. The chain joins TRBV7-9 to TRBJ1-6, with a weak D call TRBD1 (5 bases). Looked up from germline, CDR1 is SEHNR and CDR2 is FQNEAQ (reference sequence). Trimming shortened V by 1 base and J by 9 bases, and 13 bases separated the two germline ends. The CDR3 is 15 amino acids. CDR3 sequence (DNA): TGTGCCAGCAGCTTAGGCGGCCAGGGAAGTTCACCCCTCCACTTT. Residues: CASSLGGQGSSPLHF.

This clonotype appeared many times. The chain carries TRBV12-3 or TRBV12-4 and TRBJ2-4; no clear D gene. Between the trimmed V and J ends, which lost 5 bases and 8 bases, there was a span of 13 bases. The CDR3 contains 13 residues. The CDR3 is CASSPTGTDIQYF. CDR3 nucleotides: TGTGCCAGCAGTCCCACTGGTACCGACATTCAGTACTTC.

This rearrangement joins TRBV9 to TRBJ2-1, with 11 positions matching TRBD2. The germline gives CDR1 SGDLS, CDR2 YYNGEE. This CDR3 spans 15 amino acids. The J segment lost 3 bases and the V segment lost 2 bases, leaving 1 base of the junction unmatched. The chain's CDR3 is CASSVLAGGYNEQFF. CDR3 bases: TGTGCCAGCAGCGTCCTAGCGGGGGGCTACAATGAGCAGTTCTTC.

The chain recombines TRBV9 with TRBJ2-3; D ambiguous. Germline V gene sequence: CDR1 SGDLS, CDR2 YYNGEE. Trimming removed 4 bases at V and 2 bases at J, with 14 bases between. The CDR3 runs to 15 residues. CDR3 region: CASSRQVRFTDTQYF. The CDR3 nucleotides read TGTGCCAGCAGCAGACAAGTCCGGTTCACAGATACGCAGTATTTT.

The chain joins TRBV4-1 to TRBJ2-2; no firm D call. V lost 4 bases and J 5 bases, leaving 11 bases between the germline ends. The CDR3 runs to 14 residues. The germline gives CDR1 MGHRA, CDR2 YSYEKL. CDR3: CASSPPGLTGELFF. The CDR3 DNA reads TGCGCCAGCAGCCCGCCGGGCTTGACCGGGGAGCTGTTTTTT.

The chain is built from TRBV20-1 and TRBJ1-3, with D uncertain. This CDR3 region has 15 residues. Germline CDR1 and CDR2: DFQATT and SNEGSKA (reference sequence). Trimming removed 5 bases from V and 0 bases from J, with 14 bases in between. The chain's CDR3 is CSASPLALSGNTIYF. The CDR3 bases are TGCAGTGCTTCGCCATTGGCTCTCTCTGGAAACACCATATATTTT.

This clonotype occurred many times. The chain couples TRBV2 to TRBJ2-7; 8 nucleotides line up with TRBD1. Looked up from germline, CDR1 is SNHLY and CDR2 is FYNNEI. The V segment lost 1 base and the J segment 2 bases; nucleotides outside the gene matches: 1. The CDR3 is 14 amino acids. The CDR3 is CASSEGTGTYEQYF. Here the CDR3 DNA reads TGTGCCAGCAGTGAAGGGACAGGGACCTACGAGCAGTACTTC.

This clonotype was counted at least ten times. The chain uses TRBV15 and TRBJ2-3; D may be TRBD1 or TRBD2 (5 bases each). Trimming stripped 0 bases from V and 6 bases from J, with 16 bases between. This CDR3 is 16 amino acids long. Germline lookup yields CDR1 LNHNV and CDR2 YYDKDF (reference sequence). In DNA, the CDR3 is TGTGCCACCAGCAGAGATGGGACGGGTGCATGGGATACGCAGTATTTT. It codes for CATSRDGTGAWDTQYF.

This clonotype occurred many times. This rearrangement joins TRBV7-3 to TRBJ2-3; D gene uncertain. This CDR3 is 14 amino acids long. Germline assignment: CDR1 SGHTA and CDR2 FQGTGA. Trimming removed 2 bases from V and 2 bases from J, with 8 bases in between. The CDR3 protein is CASSLGGFTDTQYF. The CDR3 DNA follows: TGTGCCAGCAGCTTAGGCGGCTTCACAGATACGCAGTATTTT.

V gene TRBV7-3 combines with J gene TRBJ2-3, with 8 bases matching TRBD2. Germline CDR1 and CDR2: SGHTA and FQGTGA. This CDR3 is 16 amino acids long. Losses at the gene ends were 5 bases for V and 0 bases for J; bases not matched to a gene: 7. CDR3 sequence reads: CASSPGGPLSTDTQYF. Written as DNA, the CDR3 is TGTGCCAGCAGCCCGGGGGGGCCCCTGAGCACAGATACGCAGTATTTT. The full variable domain, with the rest looked up from reference TRBV7-3 and TRBJ2-3, is GAGVSQTPSNKVTEKGKYVELRCDPISGHTALYWYRQSLGQGPEFLIYFQGTGAADDSGLPNDRFFAVRPEGSVSTLKIQRTERGDSAVYLCASSPGGPLSTDTQYFGPGTRLTVL.